Listed here are 7 T cell receptor beta chains from one sample, sequenced in a study of CD8 T cells in ankylosing spondylitis. MiXCR, applied by TCRdb to the 5' RACE reads, yields one record per CDR3 protein. Of 200,000 to 300,000 distinct CDR3 sequences listed, roughly 8.2% are singletons. The sequencing input was blood, either unsorted or a sorted T cell fraction (not recorded which). These receptors were collected from a female donor with ankylosing spondylitis or in good health (not recorded which).

The sample holds many counts of this clonotype. V and J are TRBV2 and TRBJ2-2, with TRBD2 matching over 14 bases. CDR3 size: 19 residues. Germline V lookup: CDR1 SNHLY, CDR2 FYNNEI. V gave up 6 bases and J gave up 1 base; unmatched junction bases: 10. CDR3: CASSDPGLAGEWNTGELFF. The CDR3 bases are TGTGCCAGCAGCGATCCGGGACTAGCGGGAGAGTGGAACACCGGGGAGCTGTTTTTT.

This clonotype was detected ten times or more. The chain couples TRBV18 to TRBJ2-6, with TRBD1 as a possible D gene (6 bases). The CDR3 spans 18 residues. Per the germline V gene, CDR1 is KGHSH and CDR2 is LQKENI. V lost 3 bases to trimming and J lost 4 bases, with 19 bases between them. Written as DNA, the CDR3 is TGTGCCAGCTCACCGAGACAGGCAATCTCTCTGGGGGCCAACGTCCTGACTTTC. It is translated as CASSPRQAISLGANVLTF.

This clonotype was observed at least ten times. This chain uses TRBV5-6 with TRBJ1-3; D unclear. Between the trimmed V and J ends, which lost 4 bases and 0 bases, there was a span of 11 bases. Germline CDR1 reads SGHDT; CDR2 reads YYEEEE. CDR3 length equals 15 residues. The CDR3 is CASSTRTLSGNTIYF. The CDR3 coding sequence is TGTGCCAGCAGCACGCGGACCCTCTCTGGAAACACCATATATTTT.

This clonotype was recorded a few times. The rearrangement joins TRBV12-3 or TRBV12-4 to TRBJ1-4; D gene ambiguous. This CDR3 is 12 amino acids long. V was clipped by 6 bases and J by 8 bases, with 10 bases between them. The DNA for the CDR3 is TGTGCCAGCAGCCGAATAGTGGAAAAACTGTTTTTT. Its protein is CASSRIVEKLFF.

This clonotype was observed at least ten times. V gene TRBV14 combines with J gene TRBJ2-4; 8 bases match TRBD2. CDR3 length: 14 amino acids. Germline lookup yields CDR1 SGHDN and CDR2 FVKESK. Trimming took 7 bases from V and 2 from J; bases not matched to a gene: 4. DNA of the CDR3: TGTGCCAGCAATACGGGAGGGCCCAAAAACATTCAGTACTTC. It is translated as CASNTGGPKNIQYF.

This clonotype was observed at least ten times. This rearrangement joins TRBV20-1 to TRBJ2-7; D gene ambiguous. In germline, CDR1 is DFQATT, CDR2 SNEGSKA (reference sequence). Trimming pared 1 base from V and 5 bases from J, leaving 9 bases between. The CDR3 loop spans 12 amino acids. CDR3 sequence reads: CSARGYGNEQYF. The CDR3 coding sequence is TGCAGTGCTAGAGGATATGGAAACGAGCAGTACTTC.

This clonotype was picked up one time. The chain links TRBV7-2 to TRBJ2-1; 8 bases line up with TRBD1. V was pared by 1 base and J by 6 bases, with 5 bases of the junction left unmatched. The CDR3 is 15 residues long. The germline gives CDR1 SGHTA, CDR2 FQGNSA. CDR3 loop: CASSLGQGRINEQFF. CDR3 DNA: TGTGCCAGCAGCTTAGGACAGGGGAGGATCAATGAGCAGTTCTTC.